One and the same sample provided the 16 T cell receptor beta chains below, sequenced in a study of neurological immune-mediated disorders. Each CDR3 protein gets one entry after TCRdb re-called the 5' RACE reads with MiXCR. The sample holds tens of thousands of distinct CDR3 sequences; roughly 8.4% are singletons and the top ten take 1.9%. The sample's time point: longitudinal time-point 3. The sample consisted of PBMCs. The source is a woman in her 40s in good health.

This clonotype was seen many times. This chain joins TRBV25-1 and TRBJ2-5, with 7 bases fitting TRBD1. The CDR3 sequence is 14 residues long. Germline CDR1 is MGHDK and CDR2 is SYGVNS. V shed 4 bases and J 5 bases; nucleotides not matched to a gene: 7. The CDR3 DNA sequence: TGTGCCAGCAGTGCCAGACAGGGCTGGGAGACCCAGTACTTC. This translates into CASSARQGWETQYF.

This clonotype was counted many times. The chain joins TRBV7-2 to TRBJ2-1, with TRBD2 matching over 15 bases. The germline V gene has CDR1 SGHTA and CDR2 FQGNSA. V dropped 11 bases and J dropped 1; count of bases not matched to a gene: 3. This CDR3 region has 15 residues. CDR3 sequence: CAGGTSGGSYNEQFF. CDR3 DNA: TGTGCCGGGGGGACTAGCGGGGGGTCCTACAATGAGCAGTTCTTC. The complete variable domain, with remaining parts taken from reference TRBV7-2 and TRBJ2-1, reads GAGVSQSPSNKVTEKGKDVELRCDPISGHTALYWYRQSLGQGLEFLIYFQGNSAPDKSGLPSDRFSAERTGGSVSTLTIQRTQQEDSAVYLCAGGTSGGSYNEQFFGPGTRLTVL.

This clonotype has ten or more counts. V is TRBV12-3 or TRBV12-4 and J is TRBJ1-2; D is undetermined. The CDR3 has 16 amino acids. Trimming cost V 6 bases and J 4 bases, with 21 bases left between them. The CDR3 region is CASSPQPGITVYGYTF. CDR3 coding DNA: TGTGCCAGCAGCCCGCAACCGGGAATCACTGTCTATGGCTACACCTTC.

The table lists this clonotype with many counts. This chain joins TRBV5-1 and TRBJ2-6; the D call may be TRBD1 or TRBD2 (5 bases each). The CDR3 runs to 15 residues. Germline-derived CDR1 and CDR2 are SGHRS and YFSETQ. V lost 4 bases and J 3 bases, leaving 11 bases between the germline ends. The CDR3 sequence is CASSTGTGGANVLTF. The DNA for the CDR3 is TGCGCCAGCAGCACCGGGACGGGTGGGGCCAACGTCCTGACTTTC. The full variable domain, with the rest looked up from reference TRBV5-1 and TRBJ2-6, is KAGVTQTPRYLIKTRGQQVTLSCSPISGHRSVSWYQQTPGQGLQFLFEYFSETQRNKGNFPGRFSGRQFSNSRSEMNVSTLELGDSALYLCASSTGTGGANVLTFGAGSRLTVL.

At least ten counts were recorded for this clonotype. V is TRBV5-1 and J is TRBJ2-7; 10 bases are shared with TRBD2. The trim removed 5 bases at V and 0 bases at J, leaving 8 bases unmatched. The CDR3 sequence is 16 residues long. CDR1 is SGHRS and CDR2 is YFSETQ in the germline V gene. The CDR3 DNA is TGCGCCAGCAGTCAAACCGGGACTAGCGTCTCCTACGAGCAGTACTTC. It yields the protein CASSQTGTSVSYEQYF.

At least ten counts were recorded for this clonotype. This sequence joins TRBV12-3 or TRBV12-4 and TRBJ1-5; D possibly corresponds to TRBD1 (5 bases). V shed 5 bases and J shed 3 bases, with 14 bases lying between them. The CDR3 runs to 15 residues. The CDR3 protein is CASSIGHADNQPQHF. In DNA form, the CDR3 reads TGTGCCAGCAGTATAGGACACGCGGACAATCAGCCCCAGCATTTT.

The chain recombines TRBV20-1 with TRBJ1-2; weak D call: TRBD1 (6 bases). Germline V lookup: CDR1 DFQATT, CDR2 SNEGSKA (reference sequence). V was shortened by 0 bases and J by 5 bases, with 19 bases between the two germline ends. The CDR3 contains 16 residues. The CDR3: CSARDEAQGLYYGYTF. As DNA, the CDR3 is TGCAGTGCTAGAGATGAGGCACAGGGACTATATTATGGCTACACCTTC.

This clonotype was picked up many times. The chain is built from TRBV20-1 and TRBJ2-7, with TRBD2 as a possible D gene (5 bases). CDR1 is DFQATT, CDR2 SNEGSKA, per germline (reference sequence). The CDR3 has 11 amino acids. Trimming cost V 6 bases and J 7 bases, with 13 bases left between them. CDR3 sequence reads: CSARARGEQYF. The DNA of the CDR3 is TGCAGTGCCCGGGCCCGAGGGGAGCAGTACTTC.

In its sample, this clonotype was seen many times. V is TRBV20-1 and J is TRBJ2-1, with TRBD2 identical over 9 bases. With 4 bases clipped from V and 0 bases from J, the junction kept 1 base outside the gene matches. The CDR3 sequence is 14 residues long. The germline V gene has CDR1 DFQATT and CDR2 SNEGSKA (reference sequence). CDR3 nucleotide sequence: TGCAGTGCTATTAGCGGGAGCTCCTACAATGAGCAGTTCTTC. Translation gives CSAISGSSYNEQFF.

This clonotype was counted ten times or more. The CDR3 DNA reads TGCGCCAGCAGCACCGGGACAGTGGGCACCGGGGAGCTGTTTTTT. It encodes CASSTGTVGTGELFF. The rearrangement uses TRBV5-1 and TRBJ2-2, with TRBD1 matching 7 bases. The J segment lost 4 bases and the V segment lost 4 bases, leaving 7 bases of the junction unmatched. The germline gives CDR1 SGHRS, CDR2 YFSETQ. The CDR3 is 15 residues long.

The chain uses TRBV25-1 and TRBJ1-1, with unresolved D. Germline V gene sequence: CDR1 MGHDK, CDR2 SYGVNS. CDR3 length: 11 residues. Trimming took 10 bases from V and 1 from J, leaving 7 bases between them. CDR3 bases: TGTGCCACCGACGAGAACACTGAAGCTTTCTTT. Protein product: CATDENTEAFF.

This clonotype was detected many times. V usage is TRBV5-1 and J usage is TRBJ1-1; no definite D call. Germline CDR1 reads SGHRS; CDR2 reads YFSETQ. Trimming took 4 bases from V and 3 from J, leaving 19 bases between them. CDR3 length: 16 amino acids. CDR3 DNA sequence: TGCGCCAGCAGCCGGGTCGGGGAGGGCGGTCACACTGAAGCTTTCTTT. It translates to CASSRVGEGGHTEAFF.

This clonotype was counted at least ten times. The V gene is TRBV6-2 or TRBV6-3, the J gene TRBJ1-4, with 9 bases lining up with TRBD1. Germline CDR1 MNHEY, CDR2 SVGEGT. V dropped 0 bases and J dropped 6; count of bases not matched to a gene: 2. The CDR3 has 15 residues. CDR3 DNA: TGTGCCAGCAGTTACTCGACAGGGGGGGATGAAAAACTGTTTTTT. As protein: CASSYSTGGDEKLFF.

This clonotype showed up many times. The V call is TRBV7-2, the J call TRBJ2-7; no clear D. Deletions cut 5 bases from V and 6 bases from J, with 14 bases between. The CDR3 sequence is 13 residues long. CDR1 SGHTA and CDR2 FQGNSA come from the germline V gene. The CDR3 here is CASSQIPPGEQYF. The DNA for the CDR3 is TGTGCCAGCAGCCAAATACCGCCCGGCGAGCAGTACTTC.

This clonotype was found many times. The chain is built from TRBV12-3 or TRBV12-4 and TRBJ2-1; possible D gene TRBD2, 6 bases. CDR3 length equals 14 residues. V was clipped by 8 bases and J by 9 bases, with 20 bases between them. Here the CDR3 reads CASSRAAGSPEQFF. CDR3 coding DNA: TGTGCCAGCTCCCGTGCAGCGGGTTCGCCTGAGCAGTTCTTC.

This clonotype was counted many times. The chain joins TRBV5-1 to TRBJ2-5; tentatively, D is TRBD2 (7 bases). This CDR3 region has 16 residues. Trimming shortened V by 0 bases and J by 0 bases, and 12 bases separated the two germline ends. Germline values: CDR1 SGHRS, CDR2 YFSETQ. CDR3 DNA: TGCGCCAGCAGCTTGGCGGGGGGCAGGTACCAAGAGACCCAGTACTTC. Translation gives CASSLAGGRYQETQYF.